This entry lists 12 T cell receptor beta chains sequenced from one sample in a study of post-analysis software for immune sequencing data. The authors incorporated unique molecular identifiers into the TCR beta cDNA libraries. A single record per CDR3 protein comes from TCRdb applying MiXCR to the PCR reads. The data show about 460,000 distinct CDR3 sequences, roughly 45% seen once. Findings and limits, study-wide: In patients, TRBV5-6, TRBV5-1 and TRBV20-1 belonged to roughly five TRBV segments found more frequently than in controls.

Their recognized antigens are unknown. The source material was blood. Receptors originate from a girl aged 5 to 17 with multiple sclerosis.

This clonotype has only a few counts. CDR3 nucleotides: TGTGCCAGCAGCTACGACAGGGATGAGACCCAGTACTTC. Translated: CASSYDRDETQYF. This sequence joins TRBV12-3 or TRBV12-4 and TRBJ2-5; 7 nucleotides align to TRBD1. V dropped 6 bases and J dropped 5; count of bases not matched to a gene: 6. CDR3 length: 13 amino acids.

The rearrangement uses TRBV3-1 and TRBJ2-3; D may correspond to TRBD1 or TRBD2 (5 bases each). Deletions cut 1 base from V and 5 bases from J, with 10 bases between. Germline V lookup: CDR1 LGHDT, CDR2 YNNKEL (reference sequence). CDR3 length equals 14 residues. CDR3 loop: CASSQGGTEDTQYF. The CDR3 DNA sequence: TGTGCCAGCAGCCAAGGGGGGACGGAAGATACGCAGTATTTT.

The sample holds a few counts of this clonotype. The chain joins TRBV29-1 to TRBJ2-6; D may be TRBD1 (6 bases). The CDR3 length is 21 residues. Between the trimmed V and J ends, which lost 0 bases and 1 base, there was a span of 25 bases. Germline V gene lookup returns CDR1 SQVTM and CDR2 ANQGSEA. CDR3 sequence reads: CSVEDTEAPGTRFSGANVLTF. CDR3 sequence (DNA): TGCAGCGTTGAAGATACCGAAGCGCCGGGGACAAGATTTTCTGGGGCCAACGTCCTGACTTTC.

The V gene is TRBV7-8, the J gene TRBJ1-2; possible D gene TRBD1, 6 bases. V was clipped by 4 bases and J by 5 bases, with 17 bases between them. This CDR3 spans 15 amino acids. Germline V gene sequence: CDR1 SGHVS, CDR2 FQNEAQ. CDR3 protein: CASSSNRVVGYGYTF. In nucleotides, the CDR3 is TGTGCCAGCAGCTCGAACAGGGTAGTAGGGTATGGCTACACCTTC.

The V call is TRBV6-5, the J call TRBJ2-5; D is unclear. Trimming removed 6 bases from V and 5 bases from J, with 22 bases in between. Germline V gives CDR1 MNHEY, CDR2 SVGAGI. The CDR3 is 16 residues long. CDR3 amino acids: CASSPGVSRILETQYF. The CDR3 bases are TGTGCCAGCAGCCCCGGTGTTTCGCGGATCTTGGAGACCCAGTACTTC.

In regard to this clonotype: Mismatch with germline at one junction end may stem from a read error. The chain couples TRBV7-2 to TRBJ2-2; 8 bases are a match to TRBD2. Germline lookup yields CDR1 SGHTA and CDR2 FQGNSA. The CDR3 spans 20 residues. The CDR3 DNA is TGTGCCGGCAGCTTTGGAGTAGCGGGGCTTGTCTCCCTAAACACCGGGGAGCTGTTTTTT. This gives the protein CAGSFGVAGLVSLNTGELFF.

The chain couples TRBV12-3 or TRBV12-4 to TRBJ2-6; tentative D call: TRBD2 (5 bases). V was pared by 1 base and J by 0 bases, with 19 bases between. The CDR3 spans 20 residues. CDR3 in DNA: TGTGCCAGCAGTTTAGAGTCTAGCTATCTTCTGAGCTCTGGGGCCAACGTCCTGACTTTC. The encoded protein is CASSLESSYLLSSGANVLTF.

This clonotype occurred a few times. The chain joins TRBV28 to TRBJ2-4; TRBD1 is a possible D gene (7 bases). The CDR3 is made up of 16 amino acids. Deletions cut 2 bases from V and 3 bases from J, with 14 bases between. The germline V gene encodes CDR1 MDHEN and CDR2 SYDVKM. The CDR3 DNA reads TGTGCCAGCAGTTTACAGGGGGAGGTGGTCAAAAACATTCAGTACTTC. Residues: CASSLQGEVVKNIQYF. The entire variable domain, with the rest obtained from reference TRBV28 and TRBJ2-4, is as follows: DVKVTQSSRYLVKRTGEKVFLECVQDMDHENMFWYRQDPGLGLRLIYFSYDVKMKEKGDIPEGYSVSREKKERFSLILESASTNQTSMYLCASSLQGEVVKNIQYFGAGTRLSVL.

The CDR3 is CASSSGQPPETQYF. CDR3 in DNA: TGTGCCAGCAGCTCGGGACAGCCCCCAGAGACCCAGTACTTC. The chain employs TRBV7-3 and TRBJ2-5, with 7 positions matching TRBD1. CDR3 length: 14 amino acids. After removal of 4 bases from V and 4 bases from J, the junction contained 6 bases not matched to a gene. Germline loops: CDR1 SGHTA, CDR2 FQGTGA.

This rearrangement joins TRBV19 to TRBJ2-7; TRBD1 matches 9 bases. The CDR3 is 15 residues long. V lost 7 bases to trimming and J lost 7 bases; unmatched junction nucleotides: 14. Germline values: CDR1 LNHDA, CDR2 SQIVND (reference sequence). The CDR3 DNA follows: TGTGCCAGTACCCGGGGGTCGGGACAGGGTGAAGAGCAGTACTTC. As protein: CASTRGSGQGEEQYF.

The chain joins TRBV11-2 to TRBJ2-5; D might be TRBD1 (6 bases). V was clipped by 1 base and J by 3 bases, with 21 bases between them. CDR1 is SGHAT, CDR2 FQNNGV, per germline. The CDR3 runs to 18 residues. The CDR3: CASSLGWTRQDTEETQYF. Here the CDR3 DNA reads TGTGCCAGCAGCTTAGGGTGGACCAGACAGGACACGGAAGAGACCCAGTACTTC.

This clonotype was counted between two and nine times. V and J are TRBV15 and TRBJ2-3; D unclear. Deletions cut 3 bases from V and 4 bases from J, with 8 bases between. Germline CDR1 reads LNHNV; CDR2 reads YYDKDF (reference sequence). The CDR3 consists of 13 residues. The CDR3: CATSRPLADTQYF. The CDR3 region has the DNA TGTGCCACCAGCAGGCCTCTAGCAGATACGCAGTATTTT.